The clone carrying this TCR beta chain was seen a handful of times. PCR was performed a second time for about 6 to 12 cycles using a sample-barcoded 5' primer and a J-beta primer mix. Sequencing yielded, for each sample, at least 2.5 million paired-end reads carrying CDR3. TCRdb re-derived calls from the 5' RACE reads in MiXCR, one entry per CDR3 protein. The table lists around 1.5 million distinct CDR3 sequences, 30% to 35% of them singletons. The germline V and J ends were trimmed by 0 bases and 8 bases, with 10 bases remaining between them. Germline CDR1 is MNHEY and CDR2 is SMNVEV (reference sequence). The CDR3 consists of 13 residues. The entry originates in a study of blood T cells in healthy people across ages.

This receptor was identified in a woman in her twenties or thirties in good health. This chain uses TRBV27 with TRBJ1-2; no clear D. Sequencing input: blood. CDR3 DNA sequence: TGTGCCAGCAGTTTATCGCCCGCAGTGGGCTACACCTTC. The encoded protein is CASSLSPAVGYTF.